This TCR beta chain was recorded in a study of CD8+ T cells in alopecia areata. Across the study: Severity scoring for treated patients was based on the percentage of affected scalp area. Study-level points and caveats: Many expanded lesional clones remained in scalp and blood on tofacitinib. One nonresponder leaves baseline CD8+ expansion's link to response uncertain.

cDNA prepared by RNA extraction and subsequent reverse transcription served as the template for sequencing. Libraries were prepared by immunoSEQ multiplex PCR; TCRdb keeps only in-frame clonotypes and omits some of them. Here the sample spans some 200,000 clones, 45% to 65% being singletons. Concerning this clone: Its target is unknown.

There are 14 residues in the CDR3. Germline V gene data show CDR1 as SNHLY and CDR2 as FYNNEI. Trimming at V came to 3 bases and at J to 4 bases, leaving 2 bases not matched to a gene. The sample's treatment: oral pan-JAK inhibitor, 5-10 mg twice daily. V and J are TRBV2 and TRBJ1-2; TRBD1 agrees at 10 bases. The source is a human donor with alopecia areata. The material was CD4+ T cells sorted from blood, obtained at week 4, from a patient treated with tofacitinib. CDR3 in DNA: TGTGCCAGCAGTGAGGACAGGGGGACCTATGGCTACACCTTC. Translated, it gives CASSEDRGTYGYTF.